The present T cell receptor beta chain was sequenced within a study of blood T cells in healthy people across ages. General study results and limits: Donors of long life had a larger count of naive CD4+ cells and greater diversity than aged donors.

Individuals who donated were healthy Caucasians from Russia aged 6 to 90. Worth noting for this clonotype: What it recognizes is unknown.

The CDR3 has 14 amino acids. From germline, CDR1 is SEHNR and CDR2 FQNEAQ (reference sequence). The ends were cut back, 2 bases at V and 4 bases at J, with 10 bases in the middle. Together with a sample-barcoded 5' primer, a J-beta primer mix was included in a second PCR lasting about 6 to 11 cycles. Each cDNA molecule, via a template-switch adaptor with 12 random nucleotides, was tagged. One entry per CDR3 protein, called by TCRdb with MiXCR from the 5' RACE reads. This sample has about 780,000 distinct CDR3 sequences, with less than 80% found just once. Sequencing was performed on blood. The TCR sequence derives from a man under 40 in good health. The chain employs TRBV7-9 and TRBJ2-3, with a tentative D call TRBD2 (5 bases). CDR3 DNA sequence: TGTGCCAGCAGCTTATCCCTAGCCGCAGATACGCAGTATTTT. Amino acids: CASSLSLAADTQYF.